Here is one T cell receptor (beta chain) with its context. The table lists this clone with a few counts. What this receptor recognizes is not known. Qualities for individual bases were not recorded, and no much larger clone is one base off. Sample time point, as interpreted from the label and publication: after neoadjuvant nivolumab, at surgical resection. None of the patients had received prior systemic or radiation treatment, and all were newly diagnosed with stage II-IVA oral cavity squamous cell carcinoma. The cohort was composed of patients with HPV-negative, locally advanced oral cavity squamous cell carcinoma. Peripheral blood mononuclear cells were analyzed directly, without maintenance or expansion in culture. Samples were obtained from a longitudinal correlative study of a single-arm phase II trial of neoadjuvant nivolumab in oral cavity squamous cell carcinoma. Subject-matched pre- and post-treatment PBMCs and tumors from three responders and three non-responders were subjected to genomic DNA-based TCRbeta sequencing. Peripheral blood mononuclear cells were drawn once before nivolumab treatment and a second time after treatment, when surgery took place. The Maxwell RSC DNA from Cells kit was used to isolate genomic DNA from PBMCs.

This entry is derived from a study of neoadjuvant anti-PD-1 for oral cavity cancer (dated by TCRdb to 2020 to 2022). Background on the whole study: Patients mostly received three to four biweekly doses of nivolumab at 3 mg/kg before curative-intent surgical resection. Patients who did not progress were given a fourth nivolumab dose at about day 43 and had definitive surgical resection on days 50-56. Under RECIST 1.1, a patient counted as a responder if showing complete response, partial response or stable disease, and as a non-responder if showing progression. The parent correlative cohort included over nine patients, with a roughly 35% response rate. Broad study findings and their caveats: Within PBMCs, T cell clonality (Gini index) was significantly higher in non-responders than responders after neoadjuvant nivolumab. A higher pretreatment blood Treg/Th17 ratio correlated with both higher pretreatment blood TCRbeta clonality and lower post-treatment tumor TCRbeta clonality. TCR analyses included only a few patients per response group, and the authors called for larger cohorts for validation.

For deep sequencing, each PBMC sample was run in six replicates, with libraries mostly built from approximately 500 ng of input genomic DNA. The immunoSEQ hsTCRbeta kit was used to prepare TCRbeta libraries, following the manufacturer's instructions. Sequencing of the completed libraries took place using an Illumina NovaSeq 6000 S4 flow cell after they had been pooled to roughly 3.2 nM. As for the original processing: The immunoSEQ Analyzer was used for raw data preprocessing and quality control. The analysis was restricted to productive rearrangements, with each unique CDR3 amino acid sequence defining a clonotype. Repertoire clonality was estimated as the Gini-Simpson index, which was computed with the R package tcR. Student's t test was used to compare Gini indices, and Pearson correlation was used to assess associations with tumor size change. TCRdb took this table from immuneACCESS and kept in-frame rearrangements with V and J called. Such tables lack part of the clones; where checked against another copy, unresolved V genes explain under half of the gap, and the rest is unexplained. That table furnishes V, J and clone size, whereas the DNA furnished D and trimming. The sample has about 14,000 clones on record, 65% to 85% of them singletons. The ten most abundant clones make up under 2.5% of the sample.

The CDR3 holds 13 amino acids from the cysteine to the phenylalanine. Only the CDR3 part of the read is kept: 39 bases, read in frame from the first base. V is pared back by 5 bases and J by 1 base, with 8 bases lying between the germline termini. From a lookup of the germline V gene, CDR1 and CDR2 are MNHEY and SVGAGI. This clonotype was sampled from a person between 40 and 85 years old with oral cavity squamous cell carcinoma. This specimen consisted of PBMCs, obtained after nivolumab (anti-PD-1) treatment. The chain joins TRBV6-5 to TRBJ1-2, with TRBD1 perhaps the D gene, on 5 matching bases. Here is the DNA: TGTGCCAGCAGTCAGGGATTTAACTATGGCTACACCTTC. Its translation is CASSQGFNYGYTF.